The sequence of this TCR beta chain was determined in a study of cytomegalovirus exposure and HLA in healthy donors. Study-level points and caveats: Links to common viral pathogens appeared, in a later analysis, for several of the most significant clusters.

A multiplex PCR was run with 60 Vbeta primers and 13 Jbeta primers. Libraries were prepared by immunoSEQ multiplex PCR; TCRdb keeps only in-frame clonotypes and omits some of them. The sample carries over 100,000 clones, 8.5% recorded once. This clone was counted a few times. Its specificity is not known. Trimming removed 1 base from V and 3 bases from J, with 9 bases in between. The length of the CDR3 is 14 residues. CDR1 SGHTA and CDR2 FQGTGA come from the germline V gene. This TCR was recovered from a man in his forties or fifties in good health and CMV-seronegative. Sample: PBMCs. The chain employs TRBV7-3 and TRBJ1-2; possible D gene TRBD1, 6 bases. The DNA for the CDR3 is TGTGCCAGCAGCTTAATGGGGGCGGACTATGGCTACACCTTC. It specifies CASSLMGADYGYTF. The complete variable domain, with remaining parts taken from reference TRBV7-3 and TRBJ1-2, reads GAGVSQTPSNKVTEKGKYVELRCDPISGHTALYWYRQSLGQGPEFLIYFQGTGAADDSGLPNDRFFAVRPEGSVSTLKIQRTERGDSAVYLCASSLMGADYGYTFGSGTRLTVV.